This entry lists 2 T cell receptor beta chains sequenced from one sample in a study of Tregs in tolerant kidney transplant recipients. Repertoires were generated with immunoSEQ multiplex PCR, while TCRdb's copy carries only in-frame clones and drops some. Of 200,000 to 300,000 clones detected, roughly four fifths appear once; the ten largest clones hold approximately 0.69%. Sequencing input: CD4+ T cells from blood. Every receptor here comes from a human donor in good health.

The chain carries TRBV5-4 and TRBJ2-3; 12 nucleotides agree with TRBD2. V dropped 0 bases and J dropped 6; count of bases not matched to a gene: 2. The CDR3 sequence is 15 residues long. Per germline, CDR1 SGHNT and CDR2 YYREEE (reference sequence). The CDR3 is CASSLGTSGKDTQYF. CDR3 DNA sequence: TGTGCCAGCAGCTTGGGGACTAGCGGGAAGGATACGCAGTATTTT.

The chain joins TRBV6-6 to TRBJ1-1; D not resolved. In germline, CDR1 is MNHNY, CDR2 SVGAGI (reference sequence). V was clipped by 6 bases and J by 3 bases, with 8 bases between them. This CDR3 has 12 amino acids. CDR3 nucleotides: TGTGCCAGCAGCCCAACCTACACTGAAGCTTTCTTT. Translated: CASSPTYTEAFF.